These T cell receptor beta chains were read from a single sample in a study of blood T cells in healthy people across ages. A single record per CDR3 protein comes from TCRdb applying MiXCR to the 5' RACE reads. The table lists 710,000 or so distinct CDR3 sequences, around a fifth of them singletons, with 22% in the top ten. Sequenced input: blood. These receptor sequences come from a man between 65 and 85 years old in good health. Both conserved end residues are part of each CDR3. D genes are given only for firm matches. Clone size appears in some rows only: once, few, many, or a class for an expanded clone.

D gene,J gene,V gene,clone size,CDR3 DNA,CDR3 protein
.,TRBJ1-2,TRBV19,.,TGTGCCAGTAGTATCACAGGGAGGACCTATGGCTACACCTTC,CASSITGRTYGYTF
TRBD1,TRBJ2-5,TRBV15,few,TGTGCCACCAGCAACGGACAGGGCTTTCGGCAAGAGACCCAGTACTTC,CATSNGQGFRQETQYF
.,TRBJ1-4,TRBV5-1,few,TGCGCCAGCAGCTTGGTCGGGGGGGTCGGTGAAAAACTGTTTTTT,CASSLVGGVGEKLFF
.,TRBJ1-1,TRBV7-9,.,TGTGCCAGCAGCCCGGGAACAAAATTGAACACTGAAGCTTTCTTT,CASSPGTKLNTEAFF
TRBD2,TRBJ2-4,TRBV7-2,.,TGTGCCAGCAGCTCTTTAGCGGGAGCTAGCATTCAGTACTTC,CASSSLAGASIQYF
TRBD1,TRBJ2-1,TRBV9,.,TGTGCCAGCACCCTAGGGGGGACAGGGGTGAACAATGAGCAGTTCTTC,CASTLGGTGVNNEQFF
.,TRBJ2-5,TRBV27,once,TGTGCCAGACGGCACCAAGAGACCCAGTACTTC,CARRHQETQYF
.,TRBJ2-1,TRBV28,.,TGTGCCAGCAGTCCAGGGGGGCAAAGGTACAATGAGCAGTTCTTC,CASSPGGQRYNEQFF
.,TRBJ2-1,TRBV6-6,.,TGTGCCAGCAGTTACTACCCAGCTTCGGGAAATGAGCAGTTCTTC,CASSYYPASGNEQFF
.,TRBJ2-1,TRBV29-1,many,TGCAGCCAGGCCAGGAGTTCCGATGAGCAGTTCTTC,CSQARSSDEQFF
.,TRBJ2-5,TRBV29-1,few,TGCAGCGTTGAAGGTCTGCAGCAAGTCCAAGAGACCCAGTACTTC,CSVEGLQQVQETQYF
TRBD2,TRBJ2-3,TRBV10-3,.,TGTGCCATCGGTACTAGCGGGAGGGGAGATACGCAGTATTTT,CAIGTSGRGDTQYF
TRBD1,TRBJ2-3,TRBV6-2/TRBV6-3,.,TGTGCCAGCAGTCACCGGGACAGGGGATTTACGGATACGCAGTATTTT,CASSHRDRGFTDTQYF
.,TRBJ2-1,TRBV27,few,TGTGCCAGCAGCAATCCACCAGCCAGGGAGCAGTTCTTC,CASSNPPAREQFF
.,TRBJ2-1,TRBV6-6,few,TGTGCCAGCAGTTACTCTATTGACTACTATGAGCAGTTCTTC,CASSYSIDYYEQFF
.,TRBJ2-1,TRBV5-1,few,TGCGCCAGCAGCTTGGTTGGACAGACATACAATGAGCAGTTCTTC,CASSLVGQTYNEQFF
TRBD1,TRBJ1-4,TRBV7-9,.,TGTGCCAGCAGCTTAGATGTGACAGGGTCGGGAGAAAAACTGTTTTTT,CASSLDVTGSGEKLFF
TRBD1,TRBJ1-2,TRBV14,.,TGTGCCAGCAGCCAAGACTTCCTCCGACAGGGGGCCTATGGCTACACCTTC,CASSQDFLRQGAYGYTF
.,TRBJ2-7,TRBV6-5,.,TGTGCCAGCAGGCCTAGACAGACAACCTACGAGCAGTACTTC,CASRPRQTTYEQYF
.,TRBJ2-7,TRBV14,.,TGTGCCAGCAGCCACACGGGCTTCGAGCAGTACTTC,CASSHTGFEQYF
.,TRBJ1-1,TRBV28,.,TGTGCCAGCAGCCTAGGGGCACGGGGGCTGAACACTGAAGCTTTCTTT,CASSLGARGLNTEAFF
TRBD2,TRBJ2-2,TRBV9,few,TGTGCCAGCAGCGCCCGGGACTACCGCACCGGGGAGCTGTTTTTT,CASSARDYRTGELFF
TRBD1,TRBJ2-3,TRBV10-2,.,TGCGCCAGCACCCAAGGACAGGGGGGAACAGATACGCAGTATTTT,CASTQGQGGTDTQYF
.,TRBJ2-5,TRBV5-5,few,TGTGCCAGCAGCTTGGCGGGACGACTGCACCAAGAGACCCAGTACTTC,CASSLAGRLHQETQYF
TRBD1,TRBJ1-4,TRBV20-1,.,TGCAGTGCGAAAACAGGGGCTAATGAAAAACTGGTTTTT,CSAKTGANEKLVF
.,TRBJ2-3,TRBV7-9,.,TGTGCCAGCAGCCCCTCCGGGACGGGGTTTGATACGCAGTATTTT,CASSPSGTGFDTQYF
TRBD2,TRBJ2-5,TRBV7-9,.,TGTGCCAGCAGCTTGGGGGACTACCACCAAGAGACCCAGTACTTC,CASSLGDYHQETQYF
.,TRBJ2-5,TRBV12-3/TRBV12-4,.,TGTGCCAGCAGTCCCGAGGGTAGATCGGAGACCCAGTACTTC,CASSPEGRSETQYF
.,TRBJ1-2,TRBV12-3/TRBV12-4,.,TGTGCCAGCAAAAAAGACAGCTACTATGGCTACACCTTC,CASKKDSYYGYTF
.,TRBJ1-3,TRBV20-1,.,TGCAGTGCTAGAGAGCCATCTGGAAACACCATATATTTT,CSAREPSGNTIYF
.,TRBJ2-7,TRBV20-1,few,TGCAGTGCCTCGCTAGATGCGGGGTCCTACGAGCAGTACTTC,CSASLDAGSYEQYF
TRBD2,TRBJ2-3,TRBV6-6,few,TGTGCCAGCAGTTACCCGTGGCGGGGGGCCCTCACAGATACGCAGTATTTT,CASSYPWRGALTDTQYF
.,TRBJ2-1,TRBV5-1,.,TGCGCCAGCAGCCCCCGGGGTGGTGCCAGCTCCTACAGTGAGCAGTTCTTC,CASSPRGGASSYSEQFF
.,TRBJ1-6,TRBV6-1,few,TGTGCCAGCAGATTTACAGTTTGGGGACGCAATAATTCACCCCTCCACTTT,CASRFTVWGRNNSPLHF
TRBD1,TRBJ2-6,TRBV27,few,TGTGCCACAAGACAGGGAAGCTCTGGGGCCAACGTCCTGACTTTC,CATRQGSSGANVLTF
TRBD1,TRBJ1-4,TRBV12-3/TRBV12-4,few,TGTGCCAGCAGTGGGGGACAGGGGTATGAAAAACTGTTTTTT,CASSGGQGYEKLFF
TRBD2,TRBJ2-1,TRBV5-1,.,TGCGCCAGCAGCACGGGGGGACCCGGGCCCTACAATGAGCAGTTCTTC,CASSTGGPGPYNEQFF
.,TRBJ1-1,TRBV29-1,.,TGCAGCGTTCCCAAGGGATCCATGAACACTGAAGCTTTCTTT,CSVPKGSMNTEAFF
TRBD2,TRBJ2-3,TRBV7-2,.,TGTGCCAGCAGAGAGCGGGGCGCTTCCACAGATACGCAGTATTTT,CASRERGASTDTQYF
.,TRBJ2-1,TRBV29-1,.,TGCAGCGTCCGGAGGAACACCGAAGCCTACAATGAGCAGTTCTTC,CSVRRNTEAYNEQFF
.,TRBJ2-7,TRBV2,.,TGTGCCAGCATGGAAGGGATCTACGAGCAGTACTTC,CASMEGIYEQYF
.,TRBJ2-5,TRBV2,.,TGTGCCAGCAGTGCGGTGGGTGCAGAGACCCAGTACTTC,CASSAVGAETQYF
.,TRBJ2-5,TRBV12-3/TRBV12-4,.,TGTGCCAGCAGATTCCAGCAAGAGACCCAGTACTTC,CASRFQQETQYF
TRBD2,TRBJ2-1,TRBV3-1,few,TGTGCCAGCAGCCAATGGGGACTAGCGGGAGGTAACGAGCAGTTCTTC,CASSQWGLAGGNEQFF
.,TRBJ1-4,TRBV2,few,TGTGCCAGCAGGGTTAAAAACAGTAATGAAAAACTGTTTTTT,CASRVKNSNEKLFF
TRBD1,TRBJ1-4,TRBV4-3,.,TGCGCCAGCAGCCAAGATCTCGGGACAGGGTTGAATGAAAAACTGTTTTTT,CASSQDLGTGLNEKLFF
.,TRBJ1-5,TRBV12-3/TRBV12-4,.,TGTGCCAGCAGTTACCGTACAGGGTTTAGCAATCAGCCCCAGCATTTT,CASSYRTGFSNQPQHF
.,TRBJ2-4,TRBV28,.,TGTGCCAGCAGTGCAGAGAACAAAAACATTCAGTACTTC,CASSAENKNIQYF
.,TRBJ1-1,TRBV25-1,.,TGTGCCAGCATTTCCATGGGGAACACTGAAGCTTTCTTT,CASISMGNTEAFF
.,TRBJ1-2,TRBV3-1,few,TGTGCCAGCCGGCAATCTGACCTCACTGGCTACACCTTC,CASRQSDLTGYTF
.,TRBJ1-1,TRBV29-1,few,TGCAGCTCCGTCAGGGGAGGGGACACTGAAGCTTTCTTT,CSSVRGGDTEAFF
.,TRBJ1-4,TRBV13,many,TGTGCCAGCAGCTTTCTACAGGAAAAACTGTTTTTT,CASSFLQEKLFF